The sequence of this T cell receptor (beta chain) was determined in a study of cytomegalovirus exposure and HLA in healthy donors. Broader study findings: The study recorded 160 or so TCR beta chains that were cytomegalovirus-associated. The majority of TCR sequences were rare, yet some public TCRs appeared in many donors.

PCR employed 60 Vbeta and 13 Jbeta primers. The data were produced by immunoSEQ multiplex PCR, yet TCRdb's version contains in-frame clones alone and is incomplete. Here the sample spans a few hundred thousand clones, roughly 90% being singletons. Germline CDR1 WNHNN, CDR2 SYGVQD (reference sequence). There are 13 residues in the CDR3. V gave up 4 bases and J gave up 0 bases, with 6 bases separating them. Worth noting for this clone: Antigen unknown.

J is TRBJ1-1 and V is TRBV10-1; D unclear. This TCR derives from a woman aged 18-30 years in good health and CMV-seronegative. Sample: PBMCs. In DNA form, the CDR3 reads TGCGCCAGCAGTGCACAGCTGAACACTGAAGCTTTCTTT. It is translated as CASSAQLNTEAFF.